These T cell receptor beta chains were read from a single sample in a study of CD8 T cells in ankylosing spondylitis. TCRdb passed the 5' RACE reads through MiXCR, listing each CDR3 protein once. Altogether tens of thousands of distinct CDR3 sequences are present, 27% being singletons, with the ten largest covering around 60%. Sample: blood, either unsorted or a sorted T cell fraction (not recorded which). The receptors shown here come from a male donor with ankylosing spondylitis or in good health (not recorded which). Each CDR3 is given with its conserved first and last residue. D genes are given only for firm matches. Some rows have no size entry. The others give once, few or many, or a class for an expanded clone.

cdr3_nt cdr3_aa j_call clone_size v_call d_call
TGTGCCAGCAGCTTAGTAGTGGCGGGCCAGGAGACCGGGGAGCTGTTTTTT CASSLVVAGQETGELFF TRBJ2-2 - TRBV7-8 -
TGTGCCAGCAGCTTGTACAGGCCCTCCGAGCAGTACTTC CASSLYRPSEQYF TRBJ2-7 - TRBV7-2 -
TGCGCCAGCAGCCTCCCGCGACTAGCGGGACGCATCTACGAGCAGTACTTC CASSLPRLAGRIYEQYF TRBJ2-7 many TRBV4-1 TRBD2
TGTGCCAGCTTCCAGCCGAACACCGGGGAGCTGTTTTTT CASFQPNTGELFF TRBJ2-2 - TRBV28 -
TGTGCCAGCAGTTTGACAGGGGGGACTCTGAACACTGAAGCTTTCTTT CASSLTGGTLNTEAFF TRBJ1-1 once TRBV12-3/TRBV12-4 TRBD1
TGTGCCAGCAGCTTGGGACAGACAAATGAAAAACTGTTTTTT CASSLGQTNEKLFF TRBJ1-4 - TRBV7-9 TRBD1
TGTGCCAGCAGCCCCGACAGGGGTGAACGTAAACTGTTTTTT CASSPDRGERKLFF TRBJ1-4 - TRBV7-9 TRBD1
TGTGCTAGTGATCCGGGAGTGGGGGATAATGAGCAGTTCTTC CASDPGVGDNEQFF TRBJ2-1 few TRBV12-5 -
TGTGCCAGCAGCCCGGACTGGGTGGGCAATCAGCCCCAGCATTTT CASSPDWVGNQPQHF TRBJ1-5 - TRBV6-1 -
TGCAGTGCTAGGGGCCTGGCGGGGGAGAGCACCGGGGAGCTGTTTTTT CSARGLAGESTGELFF TRBJ2-2 - TRBV20-1 TRBD2
TGCGCCAGCAGCCCGGAGACCGCCCCGAAAAACATTCAGTACTTC CASSPETAPKNIQYF TRBJ2-4 few TRBV5-1 -
TGTGCCAGCTCACCAGTGGCGGGAGAGGCCACTGAAGCTTTCTTT CASSPVAGEATEAFF TRBJ1-1 - TRBV18 -
TGTGCCAGCAGTACGGATCACAGGTTTACTGAAGCTTTCTTT CASSTDHRFTEAFF TRBJ1-1 few TRBV6-1 -
TGCGCCAGCAGCTTGTTAGCGGGGGCGAACACCGGGGAGCTGTTTTTT CASSLLAGANTGELFF TRBJ2-2 many TRBV5-1 TRBD2
TGCGCCAGCAGATATGATAGCAATCAGCCCCAGCATTTT CASRYDSNQPQHF TRBJ1-5 few TRBV5-1 -
TGCAGCGTTTCTACAGGGATTGATAATTCACCCCTCCACTTT CSVSTGIDNSPLHF TRBJ1-6 - TRBV29-1 -
TGCAGCGCCGTACGGGACAACCGCCTCCAGGGTGAAGCTTTCTTT CSAVRDNRLQGEAFF TRBJ1-1 few TRBV29-1 -
TGTGCCAGCAGTTTAGGGGGACGCTACACCTTC CASSLGGRYTF TRBJ1-2 many TRBV12-3/TRBV12-4 -
TGTGCCACCAGCAGAGAACAACTGAACACTGAAGCTTTCTTT CATSREQLNTEAFF TRBJ1-1 - TRBV15 -
TGCGCCAGCAGCGGTGAGGTGTCAGGATCTGAAAAACTGTTTTTT CASSGEVSGSEKLFF TRBJ1-4 - TRBV5-1 -
TGTGCCAGCAGTTCGTACAGCAATGAGGATACGCAGTATTTT CASSSYSNEDTQYF TRBJ2-3 - TRBV12-3/TRBV12-4 -
TGCAGCGTTGGGGACGACTCTGGGGCCAACGTCCTGACTTTC CSVGDDSGANVLTF TRBJ2-6 - TRBV29-1 -
TGCAGTGCTAGGGTTCTCGGCGGGATCACAGATACGCAGTATTTT CSARVLGGITDTQYF TRBJ2-3 - TRBV20-1 -
TGCAGCGTTGTCCTCTCCTACGAGCAGTACTTC CSVVLSYEQYF TRBJ2-7 - TRBV29-1 -
TGTGCCAGCAGCGTAGGAGGGATCAATAATTCACCCCTCCACTTT CASSVGGINNSPLHF TRBJ1-6 - TRBV9 -
TGTGCCAGCAGTCACAGAACCTATAATTCACCCCTCCACTTT CASSHRTYNSPLHF TRBJ1-6 many TRBV6-5 -
TGTGCCAGCAGTTTTGGGGGGGAGACCCAGTACTTC CASSFGGETQYF TRBJ2-5 many TRBV27 -
TGCGCCAGCAGCTGGAAGACAGGCCCTTCGGGAGATACGCAGTATTTT CASSWKTGPSGDTQYF TRBJ2-3 - TRBV5-1 -
TGCGCCAGCAGCTTCGGTCCTGGGGCCAACGTCCTGACTTTC CASSFGPGANVLTF TRBJ2-6 - TRBV5-1 -
TGCAGTGCTAGCCGGGGGCTTGGTGAGCCCCAGCATTTT CSASRGLGEPQHF TRBJ1-5 many TRBV20-1 -
TGCAGTGCTGGGGGACATCTCACAGATACGCAGTATTTT CSAGGHLTDTQYF TRBJ2-3 many TRBV20-1 -
TGCGCCAGCAGCTTGTATAACAGCAAAGAGACCCAGTACTTC CASSLYNSKETQYF TRBJ2-5 few TRBV5-1 -
TGTGCCAGCAGCACAGGGGGCCGGAGGAACACTGAAGCTTTCTTT CASSTGGRRNTEAFF TRBJ1-1 - TRBV5-4 TRBD1
TGCGCCAGCATCCCGGGGGGGCAAAAGGACACTGAAGCTTTCTTT CASIPGGQKDTEAFF TRBJ1-1 - TRBV5-1 -
TGTGCCAGCAGTGGACAGGGGAGCCAAGAGACCCAGTACTTC CASSGQGSQETQYF TRBJ2-5 - TRBV12-3/TRBV12-4 TRBD1
TGTGCCAGCAGTCCACGACTAGCGGCCTATGAGCAGTTCTTC CASSPRLAAYEQFF TRBJ2-1 few TRBV28 TRBD2
TGCGCCAGCAGTCATATAGCGGGAGCCGATGATACGCAGTATTTT CASSHIAGADDTQYF TRBJ2-3 - TRBV4-1 TRBD2
TGCGCCAGCAGCTTGGAGACGGTTACGGAGCAGTACTTC CASSLETVTEQYF TRBJ2-7 - TRBV5-1 -
TGTGCCACCAGCGGCACAGGGGTACATGAGCAGTTCTTC CATSGTGVHEQFF TRBJ2-1 few TRBV15 TRBD1
TGTGCCAGCAGCCTCGACCCGGGGACCGGAGAAGGCTATGGCTACACCTTC CASSLDPGTGEGYGYTF TRBJ1-2 - TRBV7-3 -
TGCAGTGCTAGGGACAGCAATTCCCCTTACAATCAGCCCCAGCATTTT CSARDSNSPYNQPQHF TRBJ1-5 few TRBV20-1 -
TGTGCCAGCAGCTTAAGGGCCGGGGGCTTTGGAACCGGGGAGCTGTTTTTT CASSLRAGGFGTGELFF TRBJ2-2 - TRBV7-3 -
TGTGCCAGCAGTTCGCAGGGGTTCTATTCACCCCTCCACTTT CASSSQGFYSPLHF TRBJ1-6 - TRBV28 -
TGCGCCAGCAGTCGTAGCGAGAGCTCCTACAATGAGCAGTTCTTC CASSRSESSYNEQFF TRBJ2-1 - TRBV5-1 -
TGTGCCACGACCTTTGCAACTAATGAAAAACTGTTTTTT CATTFATNEKLFF TRBJ1-4 - TRBV10-3 -
TGTGCCAGCAGCAAAGCCGGGACGGAGAATGAAAAACTGTTTTTT CASSKAGTENEKLFF TRBJ1-4 - TRBV7-2 -
TGTGCCAGCAGTCGGACCGGGACTAGCGGGACTAGCACAGATACGCAGTATTTT CASSRTGTSGTSTDTQYF TRBJ2-3 few TRBV6-1 TRBD2
TGCAGTGCTAGAGAGGACACCAGCAATCAGCCCCAGCATTTT CSAREDTSNQPQHF TRBJ1-5 many TRBV20-1 -
TGCGCCAGCAGCTTCGGGGGCTCAAATCAAAAACTGTTTTTT CASSFGGSNQKLFF TRBJ1-4 - TRBV5-1 -
TGTGCCAGCAGTAGACAGGGGGGCGGGTCCGGGGAGCTGTTTTTT CASSRQGGGSGELFF TRBJ2-2 many TRBV6-1 TRBD1
TGCAGTGCTAGAGATCCTTGGGGCGCGGTTGAAAAACTGTTTTTT CSARDPWGAVEKLFF TRBJ1-4 once TRBV20-1 -
TGTGCCAGCAGCTTATTTGCGGGACAGCCCCAGCATTTT CASSLFAGQPQHF TRBJ1-5 few TRBV7-2 -
TGTGCCAGCTTAAGATGGGGGATGAACACTGACGCTTTCTTT CASLRWGMNTDAFF TRBJ1-1 - TRBV18 -
TGCGCCAGCAGCTTGGATGTAGGCTCCGGCGACGAGCAGTTCTTC CASSLDVGSGDEQFF TRBJ2-1 few TRBV5-1 -
TGTGCCAGCATTGGGGCTAGGTTTTTGGCTGAAGCTTTCTTT CASIGARFLAEAFF TRBJ1-1 - TRBV12-3/TRBV12-4 -
TGCGCCAGCAGCTTGGACGGACAGTCCAATCAGCCCCAGCATTTT CASSLDGQSNQPQHF TRBJ1-5 few TRBV5-1 -
TGTGCCAGCTCACCCAACGCGGGGGAGACCCAGTACTTC CASSPNAGETQYF TRBJ2-5 - TRBV18 -
TGTGCCAGCAGCCTGGGGGGCCCGGACTACAATGAGCAGTTCTTC CASSLGGPDYNEQFF TRBJ2-1 - TRBV5-4 -
TGTGCCAGCAGCTTAGTGGCAAACACTGAAGCTTTCTTT CASSLVANTEAFF TRBJ1-1 - TRBV7-8 -
TGCGCCAGCAGCTTGCCTGGGGATGTAGCTGAAGCTTTCTTT CASSLPGDVAEAFF TRBJ1-1 many TRBV5-1 -